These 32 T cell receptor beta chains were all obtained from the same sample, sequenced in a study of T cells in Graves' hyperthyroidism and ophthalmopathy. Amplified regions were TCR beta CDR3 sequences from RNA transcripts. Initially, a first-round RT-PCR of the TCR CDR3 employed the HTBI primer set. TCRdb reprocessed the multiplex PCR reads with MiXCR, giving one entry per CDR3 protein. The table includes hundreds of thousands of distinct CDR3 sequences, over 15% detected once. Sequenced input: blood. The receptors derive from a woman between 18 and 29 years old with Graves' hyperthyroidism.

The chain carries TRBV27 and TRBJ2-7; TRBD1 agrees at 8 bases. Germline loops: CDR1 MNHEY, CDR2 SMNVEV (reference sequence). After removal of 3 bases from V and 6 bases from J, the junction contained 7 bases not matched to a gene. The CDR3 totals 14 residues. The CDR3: CASSFRQGRGEQYF. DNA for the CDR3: TGTGCCAGCAGTTTCAGACAGGGGCGGGGCGAGCAGTACTTC.

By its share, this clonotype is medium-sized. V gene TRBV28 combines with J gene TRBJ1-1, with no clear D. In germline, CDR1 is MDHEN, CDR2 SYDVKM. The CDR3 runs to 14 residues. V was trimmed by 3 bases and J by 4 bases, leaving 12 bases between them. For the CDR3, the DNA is TGTGCCAGCAGTTTCACGGCCTCGGGCACTGAAGCTTTCTTT. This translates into CASSFTASGTEAFF.

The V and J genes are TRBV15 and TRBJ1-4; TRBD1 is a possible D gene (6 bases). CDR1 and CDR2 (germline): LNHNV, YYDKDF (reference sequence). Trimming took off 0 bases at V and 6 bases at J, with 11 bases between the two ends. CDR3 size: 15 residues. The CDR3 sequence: CATSRERAGDEKLFF. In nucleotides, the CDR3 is TGTGCCACCAGCAGAGAACGGGCAGGGGATGAAAAACTGTTTTTT.

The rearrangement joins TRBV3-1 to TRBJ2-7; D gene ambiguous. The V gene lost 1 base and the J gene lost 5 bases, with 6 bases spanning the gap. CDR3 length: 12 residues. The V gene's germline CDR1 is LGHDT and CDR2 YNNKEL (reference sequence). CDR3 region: CASSQGWDEQYF. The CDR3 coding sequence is TGTGCCAGCAGCCAAGGGTGGGACGAGCAGTACTTC.

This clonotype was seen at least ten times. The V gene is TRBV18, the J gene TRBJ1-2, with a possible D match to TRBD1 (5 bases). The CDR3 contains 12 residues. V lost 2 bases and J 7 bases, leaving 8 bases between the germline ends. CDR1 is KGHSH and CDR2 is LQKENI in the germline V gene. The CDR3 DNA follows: TGTGCCAGCTCACCAGACAGATCTGGCTACACCTTC. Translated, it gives CASSPDRSGYTF.

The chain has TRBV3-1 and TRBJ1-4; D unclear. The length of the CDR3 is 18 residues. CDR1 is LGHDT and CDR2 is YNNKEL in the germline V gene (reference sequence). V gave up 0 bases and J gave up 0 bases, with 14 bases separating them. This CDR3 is CASSQEGGWVATNEKLFF. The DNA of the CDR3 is TGTGCCAGCAGCCAAGAAGGAGGGTGGGTCGCAACTAATGAAAAACTGTTTTTT.

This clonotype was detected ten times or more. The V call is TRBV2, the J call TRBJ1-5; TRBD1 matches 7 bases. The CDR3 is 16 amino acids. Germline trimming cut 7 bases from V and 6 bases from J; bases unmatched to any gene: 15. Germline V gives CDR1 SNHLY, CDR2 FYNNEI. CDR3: CASKTRGRRVFQPQHF. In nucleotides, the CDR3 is TGTGCCAGCAAAACGAGGGGGCGAAGAGTATTTCAGCCCCAGCATTTT.

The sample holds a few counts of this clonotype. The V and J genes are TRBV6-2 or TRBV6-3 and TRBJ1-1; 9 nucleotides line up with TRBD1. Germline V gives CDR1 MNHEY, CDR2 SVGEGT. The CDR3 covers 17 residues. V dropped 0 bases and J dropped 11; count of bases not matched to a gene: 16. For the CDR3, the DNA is TGTGCCAGCAGTTACTCGAGGTTTCGGACAGGGGAATTGTTTGCTTTCTTT. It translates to CASSYSRFRTGELFAFF.

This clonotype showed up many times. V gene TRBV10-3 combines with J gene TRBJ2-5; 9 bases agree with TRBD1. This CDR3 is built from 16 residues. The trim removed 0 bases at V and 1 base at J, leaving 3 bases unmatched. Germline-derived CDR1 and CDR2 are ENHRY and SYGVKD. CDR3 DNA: TGTGCCATCAGTGAGTCTGGGACAGGGCCCCAAGAGACCCAGTACTTC. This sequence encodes CAISESGTGPQETQYF.

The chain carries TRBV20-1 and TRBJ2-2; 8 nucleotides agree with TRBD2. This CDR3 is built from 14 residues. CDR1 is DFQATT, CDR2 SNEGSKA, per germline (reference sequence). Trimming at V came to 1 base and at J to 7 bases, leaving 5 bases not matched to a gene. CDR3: CSARVAGSGGELFF. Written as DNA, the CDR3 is TGCAGTGCTAGAGTAGCGGGAAGCGGCGGGGAGCTGTTTTTT.

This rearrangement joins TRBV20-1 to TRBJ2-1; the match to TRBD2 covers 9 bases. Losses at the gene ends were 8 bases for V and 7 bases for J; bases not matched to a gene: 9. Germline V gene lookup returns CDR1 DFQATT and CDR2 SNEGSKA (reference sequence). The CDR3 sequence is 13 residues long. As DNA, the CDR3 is TGCAGTCCTTCGGCCGGACTAGCGAATGAGCAGTTCTTC. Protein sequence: CSPSAGLANEQFF.

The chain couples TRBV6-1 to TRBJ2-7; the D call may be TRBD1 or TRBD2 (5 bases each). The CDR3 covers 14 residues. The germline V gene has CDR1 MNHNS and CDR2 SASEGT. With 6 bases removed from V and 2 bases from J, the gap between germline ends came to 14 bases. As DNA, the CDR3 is TGTGCCAGCAGGTCCCGGGACGGAGCCTACGAGCAGTACTTC. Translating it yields CASRSRDGAYEQYF.

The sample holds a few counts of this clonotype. DNA of the CDR3: TGTGCCATCATGTCGGCAGGGTACACCGGGGAGCTGTTTTTT. Its translation: CAIMSAGYTGELFF. The chain recombines TRBV10-3 with TRBJ2-2; tentative D call: TRBD1 (5 bases). The germline CDR1 and CDR2 sequences are ENHRY and SYGVKD. Between the trimmed V and J ends, which lost 7 bases and 3 bases, there was a span of 12 bases. The CDR3 is 14 residues long.

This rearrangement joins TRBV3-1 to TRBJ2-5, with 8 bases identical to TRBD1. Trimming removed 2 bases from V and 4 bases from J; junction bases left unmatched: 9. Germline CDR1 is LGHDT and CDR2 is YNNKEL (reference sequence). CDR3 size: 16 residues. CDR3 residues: CASSQHSSRGPETQYF. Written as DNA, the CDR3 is TGTGCCAGCAGCCAACATTCTAGCAGGGGGCCAGAGACCCAGTACTTC.

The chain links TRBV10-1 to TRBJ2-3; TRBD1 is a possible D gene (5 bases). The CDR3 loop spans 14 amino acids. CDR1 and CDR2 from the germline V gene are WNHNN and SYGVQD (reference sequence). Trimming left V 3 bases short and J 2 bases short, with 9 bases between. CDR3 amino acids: CASSDPGYTDTQYF. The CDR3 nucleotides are TGCGCCAGCAGTGATCCAGGGTACACAGATACGCAGTATTTT.

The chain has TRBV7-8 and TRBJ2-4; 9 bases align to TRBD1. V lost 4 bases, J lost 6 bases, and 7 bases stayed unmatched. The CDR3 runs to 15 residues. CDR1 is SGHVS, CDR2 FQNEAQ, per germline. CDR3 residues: CASSSLGQGINIQYF. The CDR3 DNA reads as TGTGCCAGCAGCTCATTGGGACAGGGAATAAACATTCAGTACTTC.

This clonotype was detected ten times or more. As DNA, the CDR3 is TGTGCCAGCAACTCGGGTCCCGGGGCCAACGTCCTGACTTTC. It specifies CASNSGPGANVLTF. The V and J genes are TRBV28 and TRBJ2-6; D is ambiguous. The CDR3 runs 14 residues. V lost 7 bases and J 4 bases, leaving 11 bases between the germline ends. The germline gives CDR1 MDHEN, CDR2 SYDVKM.

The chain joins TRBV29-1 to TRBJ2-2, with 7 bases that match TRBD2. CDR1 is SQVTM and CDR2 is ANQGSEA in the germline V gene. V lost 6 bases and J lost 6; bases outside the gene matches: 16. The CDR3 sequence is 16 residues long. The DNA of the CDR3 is TGCAGCGTGCGCCCGAGGGTGGCGGGAGCGGCCGGGGAGCTGTTTTTT. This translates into CSVRPRVAGAAGELFF.

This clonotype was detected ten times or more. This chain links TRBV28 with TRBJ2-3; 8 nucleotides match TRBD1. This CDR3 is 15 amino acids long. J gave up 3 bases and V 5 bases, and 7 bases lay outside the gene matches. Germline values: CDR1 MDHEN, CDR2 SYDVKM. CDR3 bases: TGTGCCAGCAGTCCGGGACAGGTCTGGACAGATACGCAGTATTTT. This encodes CASSPGQVWTDTQYF.

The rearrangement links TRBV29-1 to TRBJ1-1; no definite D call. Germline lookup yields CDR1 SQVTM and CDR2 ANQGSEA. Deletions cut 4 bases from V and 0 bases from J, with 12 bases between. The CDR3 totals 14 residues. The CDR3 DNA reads TGCAGCGTTGGGCTAAGGCGGCTGAACACTGAAGCTTTCTTT. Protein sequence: CSVGLRRLNTEAFF.

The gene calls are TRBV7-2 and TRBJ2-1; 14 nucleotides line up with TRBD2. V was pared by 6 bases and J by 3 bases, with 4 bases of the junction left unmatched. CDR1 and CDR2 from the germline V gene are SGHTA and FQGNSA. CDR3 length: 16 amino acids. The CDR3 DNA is TGTGCCAGCAGATGGACTAGCGGGAGGCACTACAATGAGCAGTTCTTC. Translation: CASRWTSGRHYNEQFF. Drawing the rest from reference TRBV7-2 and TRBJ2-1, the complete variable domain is GAGVSQSPSNKVTEKGKDVELRCDPISGHTALYWYRQSLGQGLEFLIYFQGNSAPDKSGLPSDRFSAERTGGSVSTLTIQRTQQEDSAVYLCASRWTSGRHYNEQFFGPGTRLTVL.

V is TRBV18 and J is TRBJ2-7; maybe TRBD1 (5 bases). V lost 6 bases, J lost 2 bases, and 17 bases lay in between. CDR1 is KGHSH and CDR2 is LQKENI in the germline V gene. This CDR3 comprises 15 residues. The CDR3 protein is CASSPLGVTAYEQYF. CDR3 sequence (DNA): TGTGCCAGCTCCCCCCTAGGGGTAACTGCCTACGAGCAGTACTTC.

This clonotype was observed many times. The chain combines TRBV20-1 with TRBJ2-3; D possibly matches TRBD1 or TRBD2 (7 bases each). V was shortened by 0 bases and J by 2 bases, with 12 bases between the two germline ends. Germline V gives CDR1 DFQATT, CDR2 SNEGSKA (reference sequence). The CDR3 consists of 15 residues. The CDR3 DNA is TGCAGTGCTAGAGATGGGAGGGGGCCCACAGATACGCAGTATTTT. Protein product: CSARDGRGPTDTQYF.

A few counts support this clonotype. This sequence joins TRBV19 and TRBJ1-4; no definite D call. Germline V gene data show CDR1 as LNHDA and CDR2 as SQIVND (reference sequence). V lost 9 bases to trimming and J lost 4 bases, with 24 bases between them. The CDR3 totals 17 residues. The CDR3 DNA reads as TGTGCCAGCCGAAGTCGAGGTATACGGGTCGTTAATGAAAAACTGTTTTTT. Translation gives CASRSRGIRVVNEKLFF.

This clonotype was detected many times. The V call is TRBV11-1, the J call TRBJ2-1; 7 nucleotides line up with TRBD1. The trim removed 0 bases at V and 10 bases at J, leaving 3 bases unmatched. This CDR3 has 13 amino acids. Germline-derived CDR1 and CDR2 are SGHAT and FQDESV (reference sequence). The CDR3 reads CASSLARTGEQFF. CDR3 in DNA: TGTGCCAGCAGCTTAGCCAGGACAGGCGAGCAGTTCTTC.

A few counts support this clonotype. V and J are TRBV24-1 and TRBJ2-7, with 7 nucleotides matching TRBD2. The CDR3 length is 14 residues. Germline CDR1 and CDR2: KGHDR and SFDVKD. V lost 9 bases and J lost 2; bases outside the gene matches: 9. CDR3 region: CATASGTTTYEQYF. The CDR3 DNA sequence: TGTGCCACCGCGTCCGGGACTACAACCTACGAGCAGTACTTC.

CDR3 protein: CAISDTRQGKAYEQYF. As DNA, the CDR3 is TGTGCCATCAGTGATACCAGACAGGGCAAGGCCTACGAGCAGTACTTC. This chain links TRBV10-3 with TRBJ2-7; 7 positions match TRBD1. Germline CDR1 reads ENHRY; CDR2 reads SYGVKD. V shed 3 bases, J shed 2 bases, and the junction held 10 bases outside the gene matches. There are 16 residues in the CDR3.

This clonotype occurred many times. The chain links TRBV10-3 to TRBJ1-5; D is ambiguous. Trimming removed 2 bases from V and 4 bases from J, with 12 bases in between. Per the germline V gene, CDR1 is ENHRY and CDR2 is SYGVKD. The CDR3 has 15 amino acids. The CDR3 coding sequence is TGTGCCATCAGTGAGGGGGATGTCGGGAATCAGCCCCAGCATTTT. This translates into CAISEGDVGNQPQHF.

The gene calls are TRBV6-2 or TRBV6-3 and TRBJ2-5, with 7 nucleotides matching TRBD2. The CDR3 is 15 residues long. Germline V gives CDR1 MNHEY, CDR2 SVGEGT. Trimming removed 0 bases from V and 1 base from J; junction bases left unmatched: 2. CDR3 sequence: CASSYSTGGQETQYF. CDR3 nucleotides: TGTGCCAGCAGTTACTCGACGGGGGGCCAAGAGACCCAGTACTTC.

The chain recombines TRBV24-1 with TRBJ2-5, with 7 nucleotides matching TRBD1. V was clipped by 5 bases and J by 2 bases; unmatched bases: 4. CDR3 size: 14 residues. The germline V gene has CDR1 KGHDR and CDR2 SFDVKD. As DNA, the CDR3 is TGTGCCACCAGTGGGACAGGATTTCAAGAGACCCAGTACTTC. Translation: CATSGTGFQETQYF.

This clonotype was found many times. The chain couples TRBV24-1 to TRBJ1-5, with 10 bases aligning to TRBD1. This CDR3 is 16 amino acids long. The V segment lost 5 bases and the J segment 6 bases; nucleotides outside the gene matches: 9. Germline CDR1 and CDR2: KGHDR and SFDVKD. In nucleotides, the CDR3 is TGTGCCACCAGTGCCGCGACAGGGGGCGCGGGTCAGCCCCAGCATTTT. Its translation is CATSAATGGAGQPQHF.

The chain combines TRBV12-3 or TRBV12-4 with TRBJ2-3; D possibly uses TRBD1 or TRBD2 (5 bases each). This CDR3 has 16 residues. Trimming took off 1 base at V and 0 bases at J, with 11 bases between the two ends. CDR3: CASSLEGRTSTDTQYF. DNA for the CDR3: TGTGCCAGCAGTTTAGAGGGACGGACGAGCACAGATACGCAGTATTTT.